The present T cell receptor beta chain was sequenced within a study of blood T cell repertoires in COVID-19. The ends were cut back, 5 bases at V and 7 bases at J, with 12 bases in the middle. CDR1 is SGHVS and CDR2 is FQNEAQ in the germline V gene. The length of the CDR3 is 14 residues. The method was immunoSEQ multiplex PCR; TCRdb's version includes in-frame clones alone and lacks a portion of them. The sample lists roughly 170,000 clones; 70% to 90% were seen once. Source material: peripheral blood. The chain links TRBV7-8 to TRBJ1-6; a weak D match, TRBD1 (5 bases). The TCR comes from a woman between 50 and 59 years old with COVID-19, enrolled during active disease. CDR3 region: CASSERQRNSPLHF. The CDR3 DNA reads TGTGCCAGCAGCGAGCGACAGAGAAATTCACCCCTCCACTTT.